This T cell receptor (beta chain) was sequenced for a study of early stage breast cancer tumors. Whole-study context: Of approximately 16 invasive breast tumors, twelve were hormone receptor-positive, HER2-negative. Eight or nine ER+/PR+/HER2- tumors were invasive ductal; a few were invasive lobular.

Sequencing was performed with immunoSEQ multiplex PCR; in TCRdb, only in-frame clones are kept and a portion is missing. The repertoire holds about 4,800 clones, under 80% seen once, with 26% in the top ten. The CDR3 totals 15 residues. V gave up 2 bases and J gave up 4 bases; unmatched junction bases: 8. CDR1 is GTSNPN and CDR2 is SVGIG in the germline V gene (reference sequence). The genes are TRBV30 and TRBJ2-1; 7 bases are a match to TRBD2. Sequencing was carried out using normal breast tissue next to the tumor. The receptor was derived from a person in their sixties with breast cancer. This CDR3 reads CAWSPGTTTYNEQFF. CDR3 nucleotides: TGTGCCTGGAGTCCCGGGACTACGACTTACAATGAGCAGTTCTTC.